What follows are 20 T cell receptor beta chains derived from one specimen sequenced in a study of cytomegalovirus exposure and HLA in healthy donors. 60 Vbeta and 13 Jbeta primers were used in PCR. This table comes from immunoSEQ multiplex PCR, and its TCRdb copy is limited to in-frame clones, with some not included. This table holds 110,000 or so clones, 73% found once. The sequenced material came from PBMCs. The receptors derive from a man aged 40-50 years in good health and CMV-seronegative.

This clone was found a few times. This chain's CDR3 is CASNGILGGTQYF. The CDR3, as DNA: TGTGCCAGCAACGGGATTTTGGGAGGGACCCAGTACTTC. The gene calls are TRBV2 and TRBJ2-5; tentatively, D is TRBD2 (6 bases). V was clipped by 7 bases and J by 7 bases, with 16 bases between them. The CDR3 runs to 13 residues. The germline CDR1 and CDR2 sequences are SNHLY and FYNNEI. Full variable domain (outside the CDR3, taken from reference TRBV2 and TRBJ2-5): EPEVTQTPSHQVTQMGQEVILRCVPISNHLYFYWYRQILGQKVEFLVSFYNNEISEKSEIFDDQFSVERPDGSNFTLKIRSTKLEDSAMYFCASNGILGGTQYFGPGTRLLVL.

The rearrangement uses TRBV5-1 and TRBJ1-2, with 9 bases identical to TRBD1. Per the germline V gene, CDR1 is SGHRS and CDR2 is YFSETQ. Unmatched junction bases numbered 15, after V lost 4 bases and J lost 8 bases. This CDR3 spans 16 amino acids. CDR3 residues: CASSDRTGARLLGYTF. The DNA for the CDR3 is TGCGCCAGCAGCGATAGGACAGGGGCGAGGCTCCTAGGCTACACCTTC.

The table lists this clone with a count of one. The rearrangement uses TRBV18 and TRBJ2-5; maybe TRBD1 (5 bases). CDR3 length: 15 amino acids. Per the germline V gene, CDR1 is KGHSH and CDR2 is LQKENI. With 0 bases removed from V and 3 bases from J, the gap between germline ends came to 11 bases. The CDR3 nucleotides are TGTGCCAGCTCACCACCGCTCAGGGCAAAAGAGACCCAGTACTTC. Translation: CASSPPLRAKETQYF.

The V gene is TRBV7-2, the J gene TRBJ2-7; TRBD1 aligns across 8 bases. V was pared by 3 bases and J by 6 bases, with 7 bases of the junction left unmatched. Germline loops: CDR1 SGHTA, CDR2 FQGNSA. CDR3 length: 14 amino acids. For the CDR3, the DNA is TGTGCCAGCAGCTTCGGGACAGGCGGTTTCGAGCAGTACTTC. Translation: CASSFGTGGFEQYF.

This chain uses TRBV7-9 with TRBJ2-7; TRBD1 might be the D (6 bases). Per the germline V gene, CDR1 is SEHNR and CDR2 is FQNEAQ (reference sequence). This CDR3 has 14 amino acids. Trimming shortened V by 5 bases and J by 6 bases, and 17 bases separated the two germline ends. CDR3 coding DNA: TGTGCCAGCAGCGTGGACCAGGGGTTGGGCGAGCAGTACTTC. This codes for CASSVDQGLGEQYF.

The CDR3 DNA follows: TGTGCCAGCAGTTACTCTCCGGGAAGGTTGAACACTGAAGCTTTCTTT. This encodes CASSYSPGRLNTEAFF. The rearrangement uses TRBV6-5 and TRBJ1-1, with D hard to call. Germline V gene data show CDR1 as MNHEY and CDR2 as SVGAGI. The V gene lost 0 bases and the J gene lost 0 bases, with 11 bases spanning the gap. The CDR3 is 16 residues long.

The rearrangement links TRBV7-3 to TRBJ1-1, with D maybe TRBD1 (5 bases). V gave up 0 bases and J gave up 1 base, with 18 bases separating them. Germline CDR1 reads SGHTA; CDR2 reads FQGTGA. The CDR3 has 18 amino acids. This CDR3 is CASSLTGRAGKGNTEAFF. The CDR3 DNA sequence: TGTGCCAGCAGCTTAACAGGGAGGGCAGGGAAGGGGAACACTGAAGCTTTCTTT.

The chain carries TRBV6-5 and TRBJ1-3; 8 positions match TRBD1. The germline V gene has CDR1 MNHEY and CDR2 SVGAGI. The CDR3 is 15 amino acids. J was trimmed by 3 bases and V by 4 bases; bases with no gene match: 5. The CDR3 coding sequence is TGTGCCAGCAGTTCGTCTGACAGGGGTGGAAACACCATATATTTT. Its translation: CASSSSDRGGNTIYF.

This chain links TRBV4-3 with TRBJ2-2, with 11 bases aligning to TRBD1. Losses at the gene ends were 6 bases for V and 3 bases for J; bases not matched to a gene: 9. Germline CDR1 is LGHNA and CDR2 is YSLEER. The CDR3 spans 17 residues. CDR3 protein: CASSLAGTGGDTGELFF. CDR3 DNA sequence: TGCGCCAGCAGTCTAGCCGGGACAGGGGGAGACACCGGGGAGCTGTTTTTT.

The rearrangement uses TRBV4-1 and TRBJ1-5; D remains ambiguous. Germline CDR1 is MGHRA and CDR2 is YSYEKL. Trimming left V 0 bases short and J 9 bases short, with 9 bases between. CDR3 length: 13 residues. CDR3 in DNA: TGCGCCAGCAGCCAAGATCGAGAATCGCCCCAGCATTTT. Translated: CASSQDRESPQHF.

The chain recombines TRBV4-3 with TRBJ2-5; 11 nucleotides match TRBD2. From germline, CDR1 is LGHNA and CDR2 YSLEER. The ends lost 4 bases at V and 4 bases at J; junction bases unmatched: 8. The CDR3 is 16 amino acids. The CDR3 sequence: CASSLSSGGRLETQYF. The DNA for the CDR3 is TGCGCCAGCAGCCTCTCTAGCGGGGGGCGGTTAGAGACCCAGTACTTC.

The rearrangement links TRBV11-2 to TRBJ2-7, with D perhaps matching TRBD1 (5 bases). Per the germline V gene, CDR1 is SGHAT and CDR2 is FQNNGV. V dropped 7 bases and J dropped 6 bases, with 16 bases sitting between them. There are 13 residues in the CDR3. The CDR3 region has the DNA TGTGCCAGCACCTGGGCAGGGCCGCCCGAGCAGTACTTC. Translation: CASTWAGPPEQYF.

The rearrangement uses TRBV6-5 and TRBJ1-1, with TRBD1 matching 8 bases. CDR1 and CDR2 (germline): MNHEY, SVGAGI. CDR3 size: 15 residues. With V trimmed by 2 bases and J by 5 bases, 7 bases remained unmatched. Here the CDR3 reads CASSYGNRGGTEAFF. In DNA, the CDR3 is TGTGCCAGCAGTTACGGAAACAGGGGGGGAACTGAAGCTTTCTTT.

This chain connects TRBV9 to TRBJ2-3; tentatively, D is TRBD2 (7 bases). Germline CDR1 is SGDLS and CDR2 is YYNGEE. This CDR3 is 16 amino acids long. V lost 1 base and J 3 bases, leaving 15 bases between the germline ends. CDR3 bases: TGTGCCAGCAGCGTACGTGGGGGGGCCGGGACAGATACGCAGTATTTT. Encoded protein: CASSVRGGAGTDTQYF.

The chain has TRBV25-1 and TRBJ2-3, with TRBD2 identical over 9 bases. With 2 bases clipped from V and 4 bases from J, the junction kept 7 bases outside the gene matches. This CDR3 contains 16 residues. Looked up from germline, CDR1 is MGHDK and CDR2 is SYGVNS. CDR3 DNA sequence: TGTGCCAGCAGTGAAGGGGCGCGGGGGGGGTCAGATACGCAGTATTTT. Its protein is CASSEGARGGSDTQYF.

Turning to this clone: Different DNA sequences within this sample yield the same CDR3. In DNA form, the CDR3 reads TGCGCCAGCAGCCAGGACAGGGGAACCTACGAGCAGTACTTC. Amino acid sequence: CASSQDRGTYEQYF. J is TRBJ2-7 and V is TRBV4-1; TRBD1 agrees at 9 bases. Germline loops: CDR1 MGHRA, CDR2 YSYEKL. The CDR3 spans 14 residues. V lost 3 bases and J lost 2; bases outside the gene matches: 2.

The chain recombines TRBV5-1 with TRBJ1-2, with 8 bases matching TRBD1. V shed 0 bases and J 4 bases; nucleotides not matched to a gene: 2. CDR3 size: 14 residues. The V gene's germline CDR1 is SGHRS and CDR2 YFSETQ. In DNA form, the CDR3 reads TGCGCCAGCAGCTTGGACGGACAGGGCTATGGCTACACCTTC. This gives the protein CASSLDGQGYGYTF.

CDR3 sequence (DNA): TGTGCCAGTAGTCCTAGCGGGGGTACGCAGTATTTT. It encodes CASSPSGGTQYF. The rearrangement links TRBV19 to TRBJ2-3; 10 nucleotides line up with TRBD2. After removal of 5 bases from V and 8 bases from J, the junction contained 1 base not matched to a gene. Germline CDR1 and CDR2: LNHDA and SQIVND (reference sequence). The CDR3 is made up of 12 amino acids.

The V and J genes are TRBV7-9 and TRBJ2-5, with 11 bases that match TRBD2. Germline V gene lookup returns CDR1 SEHNR and CDR2 FQNEAQ (reference sequence). V lost 5 bases, J lost 0 bases, and 2 bases stayed unmatched. This CDR3 region has 15 residues. This CDR3 reads CASSRLAGHQETQYF. Here the CDR3 DNA reads TGTGCCAGCAGCCGACTAGCGGGGCACCAAGAGACCCAGTACTTC.

CDR3 in amino acids: CASSLVGRGEQYF. In DNA, the CDR3 is TGTGCCAGCAGCTTAGTGGGGAGAGGCGAGCAGTACTTC. The chain is built from TRBV11-2 and TRBJ2-7; D is perhaps TRBD2 (5 bases). Germline values: CDR1 SGHAT, CDR2 FQNNGV. The ends were cut back, 1 base at V and 6 bases at J, with 10 bases in the middle. This CDR3 has 13 residues.